This T cell receptor beta chain emerged from a study of blood T cell repertoires in COVID-19. As for the study in general: Sources were T cells, B-cell-depleted T cells, or PBMCs; the material itself was cDNA or gDNA.

With 2 bases removed from V and 2 bases from J, the gap between germline ends came to 9 bases. Germline V gene lookup returns CDR1 SGHTA and CDR2 FQGTGA. This CDR3 comprises 14 residues. Libraries were prepared by immunoSEQ multiplex PCR; TCRdb keeps only in-frame clonotypes and omits some of them. The table includes about 62,000 clones, about nine tenths detected once. This receptor was obtained from a woman older than 75 with acute or convalescent COVID-19. The chain carries TRBV7-3 and TRBJ1-1; D gene uncertain. The sample comprised peripheral blood. The CDR3 DNA is TGTGCCAGCAGCTTAGCCGGGATTAACACTGAAGCTTTCTTT. It specifies CASSLAGINTEAFF.